A single sample gave rise to the 3 T cell receptor beta chains below, sequenced in a study of shared clonotypes between healthy human individuals. TCRdb keeps only in-frame clones here, not all; method: immunoSEQ multiplex PCR. The sample contains roughly 1,500,000 clones, 95% to 99% of which appear only once. The sequencing input was naive CD4+ T cells sorted from blood. Subset here: CD45RA+ positively selected. These receptors were obtained from a man aged 30 to 39 in good health.

This chain links TRBV11-2 with TRBJ2-5; D not certain. The V gene lost 5 bases and the J gene lost 4 bases, with 11 bases spanning the gap. Looked up from germline, CDR1 is SGHAT and CDR2 is FQNNGV. The CDR3 consists of 13 residues. CDR3 nucleotide sequence: TGTGCCAGCAGCCCCCGATTATCAGAGACCCAGTACTTC. Protein sequence: CASSPRLSETQYF.

The V and J genes are TRBV4-3 and TRBJ2-1; the D is unclear. CDR1 LGHNA and CDR2 YSLEER come from the germline V gene. The length of the CDR3 is 15 residues. V dropped 0 bases and J dropped 7 bases, with 13 bases sitting between them. As DNA, the CDR3 is TGCGCCAGCAGCCAAGAAACCTTGCAGGTAAATGAGCAGTTCTTC. Amino acid sequence: CASSQETLQVNEQFF.

The chain has TRBV6-5 and TRBJ2-7; D gene ambiguous. V lost 11 bases and J lost 0, with 11 bases in between. Germline CDR1 reads MNHEY; CDR2 reads SVGAGI. This CDR3 region has 12 residues. CDR3 amino acids: CAAGRSSYEQYF. CDR3 coding DNA: TGTGCCGCCGGTCGTAGCTCCTACGAGCAGTACTTC.